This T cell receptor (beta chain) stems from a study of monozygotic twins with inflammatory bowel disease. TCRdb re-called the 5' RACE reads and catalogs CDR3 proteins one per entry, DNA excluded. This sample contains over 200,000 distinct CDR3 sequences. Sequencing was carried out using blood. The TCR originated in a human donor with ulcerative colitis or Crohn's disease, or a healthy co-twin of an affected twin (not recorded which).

This chain's CDR3 is CSARTSGTYEQYF. The chain links TRBV20-1 to TRBJ2-7; TCRdb selects TRBD2, and the lack of DNA leaves this call unchecked. CDR3 length: 13 residues. CDR1 and CDR2 from the germline V gene are DFQATT and SNEGSKA (reference sequence).